This T cell receptor (beta chain) was captured by sequencing in a study of shared clonotypes between healthy human individuals. About this clone: The identical CDR3 is also encoded by other nucleotide sequences in the sample.

Method: immunoSEQ multiplex PCR; TCRdb's copy keeps in-frame clones and lacks some. The sample contains 1.6 million or so clones, more than 95% of which appear only once. The V gene's germline CDR1 is SGHVS and CDR2 FQNEAQ. J lost 3 bases, V lost 4 bases, and 4 bases had no gene match. The CDR3 runs 14 residues. This chain connects TRBV7-8 to TRBJ2-7; TRBD2 agrees at 9 bases. Sequences were obtained from naive CD4+ T cells sorted from blood. Subset reported: CD45RA+ positively selected. The sequence derives from a man aged 25-40 years in good health. CDR3 nucleotide sequence: TGTGCCAGCAGCTCCTTAGCGGGAGTCTACGAGCAGTACTTC. It codes for CASSSLAGVYEQYF.